This entry lists 7 T cell receptor beta chains sequenced from one sample in a study of Ad26.COV2.S vaccination and SARS-CoV-2 variants. Treatment noted: around 19 received Ad26.COV2.S at low or high dose, single or two shots; several received placebo; per-sample allocation not given. Samples analyzed were those drawn on day 63 after the first vaccine or placebo injection. The data were produced by immunoSEQ multiplex PCR, yet TCRdb's version contains in-frame clones alone and is incomplete. Here the sample spans about 400,000 clones, around 93% being singletons. The sample was peripheral blood, taken in a trial of Ad26.COV2.S vaccine versus placebo. Source of these receptors: a person aged 18-60 years who received the Ad26.COV2.S COVID-19 vaccine or a placebo.

The rearrangement links TRBV2 to TRBJ2-7; D might be TRBD1 (5 bases). This CDR3 is 12 amino acids long. The germline CDR1 and CDR2 sequences are SNHLY and FYNNEI. Trimming removed 7 bases at V and 5 bases at J, with 12 bases between. CDR3 protein: CASTGLENEQYF. In DNA form, the CDR3 reads TGTGCCAGCACAGGGCTAGAGAACGAGCAGTACTTC.

The V call is TRBV9, the J call TRBJ2-7; TRBD2 matches at 8 bases. This CDR3 is built from 17 residues. Germline loops: CDR1 SGDLS, CDR2 YYNGEE. V shed 0 bases, J shed 0 bases, and the junction held 8 bases outside the gene matches. In DNA form, the CDR3 reads TGTGCCAGCAGCGTAGAGGGCGGGGGGAAAACCTCCTACGAGCAGTACTTC. The encoded protein is CASSVEGGGKTSYEQYF.

This chain joins TRBV6-2 or TRBV6-3 and TRBJ2-7, with D possibly TRBD2 on 5 matching bases. This CDR3 comprises 14 residues. The germline gives CDR1 MNHEY, CDR2 SVGEGT. The V end lost 5 bases, the J end lost 3 bases, and 14 bases lay between the germline ends. The CDR3 DNA follows: TGTGCCAGCAGTGATTTAGCGAAGAGCTACGAGCAGTACTTC. Its translation is CASSDLAKSYEQYF.

This chain links TRBV6-6 with TRBJ2-1; possible D gene TRBD1, 6 bases. Germline V gene lookup returns CDR1 MNHNY and CDR2 SVGAGI (reference sequence). V lost 6 bases and J lost 6, with 15 bases in between. This CDR3 comprises 14 residues. DNA of the CDR3: TGTGCCAGCAGGCCCCTGGACAGCCCCAATGAGCAGTTCTTC. It codes for CASRPLDSPNEQFF.

The V call is TRBV27, the J call TRBJ2-7; no definite D call. Germline CDR1 reads MNHEY; CDR2 reads SMNVEV (reference sequence). Deletions cut 5 bases from V and 4 bases from J, with 9 bases between. The CDR3 consists of 12 residues. DNA for the CDR3: TGTGCCAGCAGTCCCAGTGGGTACGAGCAGTACTTC. This translates into CASSPSGYEQYF.

The count of this clone is one. This sequence joins TRBV30 and TRBJ1-5; D is perhaps TRBD1 (5 bases). Germline lookup yields CDR1 GTSNPN and CDR2 SVGIG (reference sequence). Trimming pared 2 bases from V and 3 bases from J, leaving 11 bases between. The CDR3 covers 14 residues. CDR3 nucleotides: TGTGCCTGGAGTTACGGGGGTTCCAATCAGCCCCAGCATTTT. Residues: CAWSYGGSNQPQHF. Looking up the rest from reference TRBV30 and TRBJ1-5 gives the full variable domain: SQTIHQWPATLVQPVGSPLSLECTVEGTSNPNLYWYRQAAGRGLQLLFYSVGIGQISSEVPQNLSASRPQDRQFILSSKKLLLSDSGFYLCAWSYGGSNQPQHFGDGTRLSIL.

V is TRBV6-5 and J is TRBJ1-5, with TRBD1 matching 8 bases. The germline V gene encodes CDR1 MNHEY and CDR2 SVGAGI. This CDR3 has 16 amino acids. The ends lost 0 bases at V and 5 bases at J; junction bases unmatched: 6. CDR3 sequence reads: CASSYSWTGKHQPQHF. CDR3 nucleotide sequence: TGTGCCAGCAGTTACTCCTGGACAGGGAAACATCAGCCCCAGCATTTT.